This T cell receptor beta chain was observed in a study of blood T cell repertoires in COVID-19. Study in general: Acute and convalescent COVID-19 samples came from the United States, Italy and Spain. From T cells, B-cell-depleted T cells, or PBMCs came the material, which was cDNA or gDNA.

J gave up 4 bases and V 3 bases, and 6 bases lay outside the gene matches. The CDR3 totals 17 residues. Germline-derived CDR1 and CDR2 are MNHEY and SMNVEV (reference sequence). Authors' data handling: Amplification of reference gene primers provided the estimated nucleated cell counts. TCRdb's table, derived via immunoSEQ multiplex PCR, lists solely in-frame clones and lacks some. Clone size and V and J calls were adopted from that table, with D and trimming inferred from the DNA. This sample has tens of thousands of clones; less than 85% occur once, and the top ten carry about two fifths. Sequences were obtained from peripheral blood. This receptor was taken from an older man with acute or convalescent COVID-19. The chain joins TRBV27 to TRBJ1-4; 12 bases fit TRBD1. CDR3 sequence: CASSFVGQGAFNEKLFF. The DNA of the CDR3 is TGTGCCAGCAGTTTCGTGGGACAGGGGGCGTTTAATGAAAAACTGTTTTTT.